This TCR beta chain was observed in a study of blood T cell repertoires in COVID-19. Overall study: The United States, Italy and Spain supplied acute and convalescent COVID-19 samples. Nucleic acid was either cDNA or gDNA, and it came from T cells, B-cell-depleted T cells, or PBMCs.

Original data processing: Counts of nucleated cells, estimated from reference gene primer amplification, were obtained. Measured with immunoSEQ multiplex PCR; TCRdb has only the in-frame clones, and not every one. V, J and clone size are taken as reported in that table, and D and trimming were inferred from the DNA itself. Altogether about 370,000 clones are present, 80% to 90% being singletons, with the ten largest covering around 3%. CDR3 length: 15 amino acids. Germline V gives CDR1 SGHRS, CDR2 YFSETQ. The V segment lost 1 base and the J segment 3 bases; nucleotides outside the gene matches: 3. Seattle-derived patients entered the study during active infection and were followed longitudinally.

This sequence originates from a woman aged 25 to 39 with COVID-19, enrolled during active disease. The sample taken for sequencing was peripheral blood. This chain uses TRBV5-1 with TRBJ2-3, with 9 bases lining up with TRBD2. In DNA, the CDR3 is TGCGCCAGCAGCTTGACCCTAGCGGGGACAGATACGCAGTATTTT. Residues: CASSLTLAGTDTQYF. The full variable domain, completed using reference TRBV5-1 and TRBJ2-3, is KAGVTQTPRYLIKTRGQQVTLSCSPISGHRSVSWYQQTPGQGLQFLFEYFSETQRNKGNFPGRFSGRQFSNSRSEMNVSTLELGDSALYLCASSLTLAGTDTQYFGPGTRLTVL.